The sequence of this TCR beta chain was determined in a study of T cells after posttransplantation cyclophosphamide. Profiled with immunoSEQ multiplex PCR; TCRdb holds only in-frame clones, not every one. This sample shows roughly 40,000 clones and no singletons; approximately 5% rests with the ten largest. The related graft donor's blood sample was taken on the day of bone marrow donation. General study findings and limits: Donor CD8+ memory clones often dominated recipient blood repertoires at later times. Tissue-infiltrating T cells from skin or gut overlapped little with blood T cells. After PTCy, TRB diversity resembled that of CNI/methotrexate controls.

This clone was seen at least ten times. Its antigen is undetermined. Germline V CDR1 and CDR2: SGDLS, YYNGEE. V shed 4 bases, J shed 9 bases, and the junction held 9 bases outside the gene matches. This CDR3 is 15 amino acids long. The genes are TRBV9 and TRBJ1-6, with 8 bases identical to TRBD1. The clonotype originates from a woman in her 50s in good health and a related stem cell transplant donor. The material sequenced was PBMCs. CDR3 bases: TGTGCCAGCAGCACCCAGGGACAGGTCGGTTCACCCCTCCACTTT. It is translated as CASSTQGQVGSPLHF. Based on the CDR3 plus reference TRBV9 and TRBJ1-6, the full variable domain is DSGVTQTPKHLITATGQRVTLRCSPRSGDLSVYWYQQSLDQGLQFLIQYYNGEERAKGNILERFSAQQFPDLHSELNLSSLELGDSALYFCASSTQGQVGSPLHFGNGTRLTVT.